This T cell receptor beta chain was captured by sequencing in a study of blood T cell repertoires in COVID-19. At the level of the study: Acute and convalescent COVID-19 samples came from the United States, Italy and Spain.

Participant ages covered about 18 to 89 years across 24 US areas. Method: immunoSEQ multiplex PCR; TCRdb's copy keeps in-frame clones and lacks some. This table has around 340,000 clones, 88% appearing once. The germline gives CDR1 LGHDT, CDR2 YNNKEL (reference sequence). The CDR3 is made up of 14 amino acids. J gave up 6 bases and V 0 bases, and 1 base lay outside the gene matches. The J gene is TRBJ2-1, the V gene TRBV3-1 (or the pseudogene TRBV3-2); 8 nucleotides match TRBD2. The clonotype was recovered from a woman aged 25-40 years who had been exposed to COVID-19. Sequenced: PBMCs or T cells enriched from blood (not recorded which). The CDR3 nucleotides are TGTGCCAGCAGCCAAGACAGCGGGAGCAATGAGCAGTTCTTC. This codes for CASSQDSGSNEQFF.